This is a list of T cell receptor beta chains from one sample in a study of technical replicates of blood from a few donors. The assay was immunoSEQ multiplex PCR, and TCRdb's table has in-frame clones only and misses some. Of some 14,000 clones in the sample, around 80% were seen once. The source material was PBMCs. Source of these receptors: a human donor in good health. CDR3s include the opening cysteine and the closing phenylalanine or tryptophan. D genes are given only for firm matches. A clone size is listed for some rows: how often the clone was seen (once, few, many), or a class if it is expanded.

v_call: TRBV10-1
j_call: TRBJ2-7
d_call: -
clone_size: -
cdr3_aa: CASSYSSYEQYF
cdr3_nt: TGCGCCAGCAGTTACAGCTCCTACGAGCAGTACTTC

v_call: TRBV4-1
j_call: TRBJ2-2
d_call: TRBD2
clone_size: -
cdr3_aa: CASSQDGTSGSYTGELFF
cdr3_nt: TGCGCCAGCAGCCAAGATGGTACTAGCGGGAGTTATACCGGGGAGCTGTTTTTT

v_call: TRBV5-1
j_call: TRBJ2-3
d_call: -
clone_size: -
cdr3_aa: CASSLARSRDWGTDTQYF
cdr3_nt: TGCGCCAGCAGCTTGGCGAGATCGAGGGATTGGGGCACAGATACGCAGTATTTT

v_call: TRBV7-9
j_call: TRBJ2-3
d_call: TRBD2
clone_size: few
cdr3_aa: CASRGLAGAPDTQYF
cdr3_nt: TGTGCCAGCAGGGGACTAGCGGGAGCCCCAGATACGCAGTATTTT

v_call: TRBV4-1
j_call: TRBJ2-1
d_call: -
clone_size: -
cdr3_aa: CASSQERGSPMVNEQFF
cdr3_nt: TGCGCCAGCAGCCAAGAAAGGGGGAGTCCCATGGTTAATGAGCAGTTCTTC

v_call: TRBV12-5
j_call: TRBJ2-1
d_call: -
clone_size: -
cdr3_aa: CASGLVRTDHLYPNEQFF
cdr3_nt: TGTGCTAGTGGTTTGGTAAGAACAGACCACTTATATCCCAATGAGCAGTTCTTC

v_call: TRBV2
j_call: TRBJ2-7
d_call: TRBD2
clone_size: -
cdr3_aa: CASTIGLAGNEQYF
cdr3_nt: TGTGCCAGCACGATAGGACTAGCGGGTAACGAGCAGTACTTC

v_call: TRBV19
j_call: TRBJ2-5
d_call: TRBD1
clone_size: -
cdr3_aa: CASSTDRGRSGVIETQYF
cdr3_nt: TGTGCCAGTAGTACTGACAGGGGGCGATCGGGTGTGATAGAGACCCAGTACTTC

v_call: TRBV29-1
j_call: TRBJ2-5
d_call: -
clone_size: -
cdr3_aa: CSSMPLTGLETQYF
cdr3_nt: TGCAGCAGCATGCCATTGACAGGTTTGGAGACCCAGTACTTC

v_call: TRBV9
j_call: TRBJ2-5
d_call: -
clone_size: -
cdr3_aa: CASSVRGGGYQETQYF
cdr3_nt: TGTGCCAGCAGCGTACGGGGAGGGGGGTACCAAGAGACCCAGTACTTC

v_call: TRBV9
j_call: TRBJ1-2
d_call: -
clone_size: once
cdr3_aa: CASSEAGFNYGYTF
cdr3_nt: TGTGCCAGCAGCGAAGCGGGGTTTAACTATGGCTACACCTTC

v_call: TRBV6-1
j_call: TRBJ1-4
d_call: -
clone_size: -
cdr3_aa: CASSGGGPAEKLFF
cdr3_nt: TGTGCCAGCAGTGGCGGGGGGCCCGCCGAAAAACTGTTTTTT

v_call: TRBV29-1
j_call: TRBJ1-1
d_call: TRBD1
clone_size: -
cdr3_aa: CSVRGRGGPRNTEAFF
cdr3_nt: TGCAGCGTTCGGGGACGAGGGGGCCCGAGGAACACTGAAGCTTTCTTT

v_call: TRBV10-3
j_call: TRBJ2-2
d_call: TRBD2
clone_size: -
cdr3_aa: CAITALAGEWGGELFF
cdr3_nt: TGTGCCATCACGGCCCTAGCGGGAGAATGGGGCGGGGAGCTGTTTTTT

v_call: TRBV5-1
j_call: TRBJ2-7
d_call: TRBD1
clone_size: once
cdr3_aa: CASSPGGTGGEQYF
cdr3_nt: TGCGCCAGCAGCCCTGGCGGGACAGGGGGCGAGCAGTACTTC

v_call: TRBV4-2
j_call: TRBJ1-1
d_call: -
clone_size: once
cdr3_aa: CASSQGGQDMNTEAFF
cdr3_nt: TGTGCCAGCAGCCAAGGAGGGCAAGACATGAACACTGAAGCTTTCTTT

v_call: TRBV27
j_call: TRBJ1-1
d_call: TRBD1
clone_size: few
cdr3_aa: CASCTGAQTEAFF
cdr3_nt: TGTGCCAGCTGTACAGGGGCACAGACTGAAGCTTTCTTT

v_call: TRBV29-1
j_call: TRBJ2-1
d_call: -
clone_size: -
cdr3_aa: CSVPPPGNVLEQFF
cdr3_nt: TGCAGCGTCCCTCCCCCAGGTAATGTCCTTGAGCAGTTCTTC

v_call: TRBV15
j_call: TRBJ2-5
d_call: -
clone_size: -
cdr3_aa: CATSRELLHQETQYF
cdr3_nt: TGTGCCACCAGCAGGGAGCTACTACACCAAGAGACCCAGTACTTC

v_call: TRBV7-7
j_call: TRBJ2-2
d_call: -
clone_size: -
cdr3_aa: CASTSGDSNTGELFF
cdr3_nt: TGTGCCAGCACCTCGGGGGACAGCAACACCGGGGAGCTGTTTTTT

v_call: TRBV6-4
j_call: TRBJ2-3
d_call: TRBD2
clone_size: -
cdr3_aa: CASSGGRLARNTPSTDTQYF
cdr3_nt: TGTGCCAGCAGTGGCGGGAGACTAGCCCGGAATACTCCTAGCACAGATACGCAGTATTTT

v_call: TRBV6-6
j_call: TRBJ2-1
d_call: TRBD1
clone_size: once
cdr3_aa: CASSSTGEGYNEQFF
cdr3_nt: TGTGCCAGCAGCTCAACAGGGGAAGGGTACAATGAGCAGTTCTTC